The 18 T cell receptor beta chains below all came from one sample that was sequenced in a study of blood T cells in healthy people across ages. Then a second PCR, running roughly 7 to 11 cycles, was carried out with a sample-barcoded 5' primer and a J-beta primer mix. TCRdb reanalysed the 5' RACE reads using MiXCR and keeps one entry per CDR3 protein. The profile shows fewer than 2,000,000 distinct CDR3 sequences, roughly 32% of them singletons. The specimen was blood. The receptor set was obtained from a woman aged 25-40 years in good health.

This clonotype was seen a handful of times. The genes are TRBV27 and TRBJ2-3, with TRBD2 identical over 8 bases. V lost 5 bases and J lost 0; bases outside the gene matches: 7. The germline V gene encodes CDR1 MNHEY and CDR2 SMNVEV (reference sequence). The CDR3 is 16 residues long. This chain's CDR3 is CASSPQSGSSTDTQYF. The DNA of the CDR3 is TGTGCCAGCAGTCCTCAGAGCGGGAGTAGCACAGATACGCAGTATTTT.

This rearrangement joins TRBV7-9 to TRBJ2-1; D not certain. Per germline, CDR1 SEHNR and CDR2 FQNEAQ (reference sequence). V lost 2 bases to trimming and J lost 0 bases, with 5 bases between them. This CDR3 spans 14 amino acids. As DNA, the CDR3 is TGTGCCAGCAGCTTAAGCACCTCCTACAATGAGCAGTTCTTC. Translating gives CASSLSTSYNEQFF. Together with reference TRBV7-9 and TRBJ2-1, the CDR3 gives the full variable domain: DTGVSQNPRHKITKRGQNVTFRCDPISEHNRLYWYRQTLGQGPEFLTYFQNEAQLEKSRLLSDRFSAERPKGSFSTLEIQRTEQGDSAMYLCASSLSTSYNEQFFGPGTRLTVL.

This clonotype was found once. A much larger clone sits a single nucleotide away, making a read error possible. The rearrangement uses TRBV4-1 and TRBJ2-7; D is uncertain. Germline lookup yields CDR1 MGHRA and CDR2 YSYEKL. Deletions cut 3 bases from V and 6 bases from J, with 12 bases between. The CDR3 extends over 13 amino acids. DNA for the CDR3: TGCGCCAGCAGCCATCAGGAGTGTGGCGAGCAGTACTTC. Residues: CASSHQECGEQYF.

This clonotype was observed a few times. The chain uses TRBV2 and TRBJ2-5; D is undetermined. The CDR3 spans 13 residues. CDR1 is SNHLY and CDR2 is FYNNEI in the germline V gene. V was shortened by 7 bases and J by 2 bases, with 11 bases between the two germline ends. The CDR3 nucleotides are TGTGCCAGCATTAAGGAACGACAAGAGACCCAGTACTTC. It yields the protein CASIKERQETQYF.

The chain employs TRBV6-5 and TRBJ2-2; D might be TRBD1 or TRBD2, each matching 5 bases. Germline-derived CDR1 and CDR2 are MNHEY and SVGAGI. The CDR3 loop spans 15 amino acids. Trimming shortened V by 2 bases and J by 6 bases, and 13 bases separated the two germline ends. The CDR3 sequence: CASSYPGRLPGELFF. The CDR3, as DNA: TGTGCCAGCAGTTACCCGGGGCGTTTGCCCGGGGAGCTGTTTTTT.

This clonotype was found a few times. The chain employs TRBV5-1 and TRBJ2-6; D is perhaps TRBD1 or TRBD2 (6 bases each). The CDR3 length is 20 residues. Germline V gene data show CDR1 as SGHRS and CDR2 as YFSETQ. V was clipped by 2 bases and J by 0 bases, with 21 bases between them. CDR3 region: CASSFGFSTGGGSGANVLTF. The CDR3 coding sequence is TGCGCCAGCAGCTTCGGATTCTCTACAGGAGGGGGCTCTGGGGCCAACGTCCTGACTTTC.

Only a few counts were recorded for this clonotype. The chain is built from TRBV5-1 and TRBJ1-2; 7 positions agree with TRBD1. V lost 3 bases, J lost 2 bases, and 7 bases stayed unmatched. This CDR3 is built from 15 residues. The germline gives CDR1 SGHRS, CDR2 YFSETQ. CDR3 DNA: TGCGCCAGCAGCTCCTCAGGGGGAAGGAACTATGGCTACACCTTC. Translation gives CASSSSGGRNYGYTF.

This clonotype was detected once. This sequence joins TRBV20-1 and TRBJ1-5; TRBD1 might be the D (5 bases). Germline V gene data show CDR1 as DFQATT and CDR2 as SNEGSKA (reference sequence). Trimming pared 3 bases from V and 0 bases from J, leaving 9 bases between. This CDR3 region has 14 residues. The CDR3 region is CSARGPYSNQPQHF. CDR3 in DNA: TGCAGTGCTAGGGGGCCGTATAGCAATCAGCCCCAGCATTTT.

The sample holds a few counts of this clonotype. This rearrangement joins TRBV6-1 to TRBJ1-5; a weak D match, TRBD1 (5 bases). Germline V gene lookup returns CDR1 MNHNS and CDR2 SASEGT. V was cut by 5 bases and J by 7 bases, with 12 bases left in between. The length of the CDR3 is 13 residues. The CDR3 bases are TGTGCCAGCAGTCTAGGGGCGAGGCAGCCCCAGCATTTT. This translates into CASSLGARQPQHF.

The V and J genes are TRBV9 and TRBJ2-2; 12 bases line up with TRBD1. The CDR3 has 17 residues. Germline CDR1 and CDR2: SGDLS and YYNGEE. V dropped 3 bases and J dropped 7; count of bases not matched to a gene: 10. The CDR3 nucleotides read TGTGCCAGCAGCGCCCCTCGGGACAGGGGGCATAACGGGGAGCTGTTTTTT. It encodes CASSAPRDRGHNGELFF.

J is TRBJ1-5 and V is TRBV6-1; D unclear. CDR3 size: 14 residues. With 4 bases removed from V and 4 bases from J, the gap between germline ends came to 11 bases. Germline-derived CDR1 and CDR2 are MNHNS and SASEGT. The CDR3 nucleotides read TGTGCCAGCAGTGCGGGTTTCGGAAATCAGCCCCAGCATTTT. Translated, it gives CASSAGFGNQPQHF.

The chain carries TRBV28 and TRBJ1-2, with 7 bases that match TRBD1. The CDR3 has 14 amino acids. Germline values: CDR1 MDHEN, CDR2 SYDVKM. Trimming cost V 7 bases and J 4 bases; bases outside gene matches: 9. The CDR3 loop is CASIRQGEGYGYTF. In nucleotides, the CDR3 is TGTGCCAGCATAAGACAGGGTGAGGGCTATGGCTACACCTTC.

Many counts were recorded for this clonotype. The rearrangement joins TRBV20-1 to TRBJ2-7; 13 bases map to TRBD2. In germline, CDR1 is DFQATT, CDR2 SNEGSKA (reference sequence). The CDR3 sequence is 14 residues long. V shed 4 bases and J 7 bases; nucleotides not matched to a gene: 7. For the CDR3, the DNA is TGCAGTGCTAAGTCGACTAGCGGGGGGTGGGAGCAGTACTTC. Amino acid sequence: CSAKSTSGGWEQYF.

The chain combines TRBV28 with TRBJ1-1, with D possibly being TRBD1 (6 bases). The CDR3 runs to 14 residues. Germline V gives CDR1 MDHEN, CDR2 SYDVKM. Trimming cost V 5 bases and J 5 bases, with 15 bases left between them. CDR3 sequence (DNA): TGTGCCAGCAGTCCTCCCTCGACAGGTACTGAAGCTTTCTTT. This translates into CASSPPSTGTEAFF.

The rearrangement links TRBV7-8 to TRBJ2-1, with 8 nucleotides matching TRBD1. The CDR3 contains 17 residues. Looked up from germline, CDR1 is SGHVS and CDR2 is FQNEAQ. The trim removed 1 base at V and 0 bases at J, leaving 5 bases unmatched. The CDR3 sequence: CASSLGRTGSSYNEQFF. In DNA form, the CDR3 reads TGTGCCAGCAGCTTAGGTCGGACAGGGAGCTCCTACAATGAGCAGTTCTTC.

The V call is TRBV6-4, the J call TRBJ2-3; a weak D match, TRBD2 (5 bases). Trimming took off 2 bases at V and 4 bases at J, with 13 bases between the two ends. Germline values: CDR1 MRHNA, CDR2 SNTAGT. The CDR3 sequence is 15 residues long. As DNA, the CDR3 is TGTGCCAGCAGTGACGAGGGTTTTTCCTCAGATACGCAGTATTTT. Protein sequence: CASSDEGFSSDTQYF.

The chain has TRBV20-1 and TRBJ1-2; D gene ambiguous. The germline gives CDR1 DFQATT, CDR2 SNEGSKA (reference sequence). Trimming pared 3 bases from V and 7 bases from J, leaving 15 bases between. The CDR3 length is 13 residues. The CDR3 region has the DNA TGCAGTGCTAGCACCATCCTGGGAAGTGGCTACACCTTC. It translates to CSASTILGSGYTF.

This clonotype was counted a few times. The CDR3 sequence: CASSLQVSGANVLTF. DNA of the CDR3: TGTGCCAGCAGCCTTCAAGTCTCTGGGGCCAACGTCCTGACTTTC. The chain employs TRBV7-9 and TRBJ2-6; no definite D call. Trimming stripped 5 bases from V and 0 bases from J, with 8 bases between. Germline-derived CDR1 and CDR2 are SEHNR and FQNEAQ (reference sequence). CDR3 size: 15 residues.